These T cell receptor beta chains were read from a single sample in a study of blood T cell repertoires in COVID-19. Assay used: immunoSEQ multiplex PCR; TCRdb lists only in-frame clones, some missing. The sample records approximately 120,000 clones, approximately 74% being singletons. The sequencing sample was made of peripheral blood. These receptors were collected from a man in his fifties or sixties with acute or convalescent COVID-19. The CDR3 runs from the conserved cysteine through the conserved F or W. Fields, in order: clone size, V gene, D gene, J gene, CDR3 DNA, CDR3 protein. The D gene is left open where the match is weak. Expanded clones get a size class; other rows say once, few or many, or leave the size out.

size: -; V: TRBV2; D: -; J: TRBJ1-1; DNA: TGTGCCAGCAGTGACCGTCGGGACACTGAAGCTTTCTTT; CDR3: CASSDRRDTEAFF
size: -; V: TRBV14; D: -; J: TRBJ1-1; DNA: TGTGCCAGCAGCAAAAGAACCCAAGCGTTATCCTCGGGAACTGAAGCTTTCTTT; CDR3: CASSKRTQALSSGTEAFF
size: few; V: TRBV12-5; D: TRBD1; J: TRBJ1-6; DNA: TGTGCTAGTGGACAAGGGACAGGGGGTAATTCACCCCTCCACTTT; CDR3: CASGQGTGGNSPLHF
size: many; V: TRBV7-2; D: TRBD2; J: TRBJ2-2; DNA: TGTGCCAGCAGCTTAGCGCGGATAGCGGGAGGAGTCGGGAACACCGGGGAGCTGTTTTTT; CDR3: CASSLARIAGGVGNTGELFF
size: -; V: TRBV18; D: TRBD2; J: TRBJ2-5; DNA: TGTGCCAGCTCACTCGGACTAGCGGGATCACTGGAGACCCAGTACTTC; CDR3: CASSLGLAGSLETQYF
size: -; V: TRBV7-7; D: TRBD2; J: TRBJ2-1; DNA: TGTGCCAGCAGCTTATCGCCGGGACTAGCGAGGAATGAGCAGTTCTTC; CDR3: CASSLSPGLARNEQFF
size: -; V: TRBV10-2; D: TRBD1; J: TRBJ1-1; DNA: TGCGCCAGCAGTGAGTCACCACAGGGGTCGGGAGCTTTCTTT; CDR3: CASSESPQGSGAFF
size: -; V: TRBV5-1; D: TRBD1; J: TRBJ2-5; DNA: TGCGCCAGCGGAACGGGACAGGGCTCGACCAACGTAGAGACCCAGTACTTC; CDR3: CASGTGQGSTNVETQYF
size: -; V: TRBV7-9; D: TRBD1; J: TRBJ2-3; DNA: TGTGCCAGCAGCTTGGGACAGAACACAGATACGCAGTATTTT; CDR3: CASSLGQNTDTQYF
size: few; V: TRBV5-1; D: TRBD1; J: TRBJ2-5; DNA: TGCGCCAGCAGCTCATTGGGGACAGGAGGGGAGACCCAGTACTTC; CDR3: CASSSLGTGGETQYF
size: few; V: TRBV29-1; D: -; J: TRBJ1-1; DNA: TGCAGCGTTGAACTCGGATCGGCGGCCACGGTCTTT; CDR3: CSVELGSAATVF
size: -; V: TRBV18; D: TRBD1; J: TRBJ2-7; DNA: TGTGCCAGCTCACACGGACAGGAGGCGGCCGAGCAGTACTTC; CDR3: CASSHGQEAAEQYF
size: -; V: TRBV27; D: TRBD2; J: TRBJ2-4; DNA: TGTGCCAGCACCAAGAATGGGGCTAGCGGGGTGGGAGTAGCCAAAAACATTCAGTACTTC; CDR3: CASTKNGASGVGVAKNIQYF
size: -; V: TRBV7-2; D: TRBD2; J: TRBJ2-5; DNA: TGTGCCAGCAGCTTAGCGCTACTACTAGCGGGGGGCCGTGATCAAGAGACCCAGTACTTC; CDR3: CASSLALLLAGGRDQETQYF
size: -; V: TRBV29-1; D: -; J: TRBJ1-5; DNA: TGCAGCGTCCTTCTTAATAGCAATCAGCCCCAGCATTTT; CDR3: CSVLLNSNQPQHF
size: -; V: TRBV15; D: -; J: TRBJ1-2; DNA: TGTGCCACCAGCAGTGAAGTCAGGGGCTATGGCTACACCTTC; CDR3: CATSSEVRGYGYTF
size: -; V: TRBV2; D: -; J: TRBJ2-2; DNA: TGTGCCAGCATGCTAGGGACTGTTAGAAACACCGGGGAGCTGTTTTTT; CDR3: CASMLGTVRNTGELFF
size: -; V: TRBV15; D: TRBD2; J: TRBJ2-3; DNA: TGTGCCACCAGCAGAGAGGGAGGGAGAACAGATACGCAGTATTTT; CDR3: CATSREGGRTDTQYF
size: -; V: TRBV3-1/TRBV3-2; D: -; J: TRBJ1-2; DNA: TGTGCCAGCAGCTCCAGTTATGGCTACACCTTC; CDR3: CASSSSYGYTF
size: -; V: TRBV7-2; D: -; J: TRBJ1-1; DNA: TGTGCCAGCAGCTCGGACATCATAGTCGGCGAAGCTTTCTTT; CDR3: CASSSDIIVGEAFF
size: -; V: TRBV7-3; D: -; J: TRBJ2-3; DNA: TGTGCCAGCAGCTTAGACAGAGATACGCAGTATTTT; CDR3: CASSLDRDTQYF
size: -; V: TRBV6-5; D: TRBD2; J: TRBJ2-3; DNA: TGTGCCAGCAGGTGGACTAGCGGGAGGACAGATACGCAGTATTTT; CDR3: CASRWTSGRTDTQYF
size: -; V: TRBV5-8; D: -; J: TRBJ1-5; DNA: TGTGCCAGCAGCTCGAACGACAGGAGGAGTAATCAGCCCCAGCATTTT; CDR3: CASSSNDRRSNQPQHF
size: -; V: TRBV5-1; D: -; J: TRBJ1-2; DNA: TGCGCCAGCAGCTTGGACGACTACTATGGCTACACCTTC; CDR3: CASSLDDYYGYTF
size: few; V: TRBV11-2; D: -; J: TRBJ1-1; DNA: TGTGCCAGCAGCTTAATACAGCTGAACACTGAAGCTTTCTTT; CDR3: CASSLIQLNTEAFF
size: many; V: TRBV18; D: -; J: TRBJ1-4; DNA: TGTGCCAGCTCACCTGGACTAAGTGAAAAACTGTTTTTT; CDR3: CASSPGLSEKLFF
size: few; V: TRBV2; D: -; J: TRBJ1-1; DNA: TGTGCCAGCAGTGTGCAGGCAGGAACTGAAGCTTTCTTT; CDR3: CASSVQAGTEAFF
size: -; V: TRBV6-5; D: -; J: TRBJ1-2; DNA: TGTGCCAGCAGTTTCCCGCAGGACTATGGCTACACCTTC; CDR3: CASSFPQDYGYTF
size: -; V: TRBV3-1/TRBV3-2; D: TRBD2; J: TRBJ2-5; DNA: TGTGCCAGCAGCCAAGGATTGGTTACGGGAGGGAGAGAGACCCAGTACTTC; CDR3: CASSQGLVTGGRETQYF
size: -; V: TRBV6-5; D: -; J: TRBJ1-1; DNA: TGTGCCAGCAGTTTATCGGACAGGAACACTGAAGCTTTCTTT; CDR3: CASSLSDRNTEAFF
size: -; V: TRBV18; D: TRBD1; J: TRBJ2-7; DNA: TGTGCCAGCTCCCCCTTGAGGGGGCTTAGCGAGCAGTACTTC; CDR3: CASSPLRGLSEQYF
size: -; V: TRBV9; D: -; J: TRBJ1-1; DNA: TGTGCCAGCAGCCCCCATGACGGGGATATGACTGAAGCTTTCTTT; CDR3: CASSPHDGDMTEAFF
size: -; V: TRBV19; D: -; J: TRBJ1-2; DNA: TGTGCCAGTCCAGAACCGGGCAGGGGCAAGAGAAACTATGGCTACACCTTC; CDR3: CASPEPGRGKRNYGYTF
size: -; V: TRBV3-1/TRBV3-2; D: -; J: TRBJ2-7; DNA: TGTGCCAGCAGCCAAGGAGGACAGTCCTACGAGCAGTACTTC; CDR3: CASSQGGQSYEQYF
size: -; V: TRBV10-2; D: TRBD2; J: TRBJ2-5; DNA: TGCGCCAGCGGGCGGACTAGCGGTTACCAAGAGACCCAGTACTTC; CDR3: CASGRTSGYQETQYF
size: once; V: TRBV27; D: -; J: TRBJ2-7; DNA: TGTGCCAGCACCTACAGGGTCGGCTACGAGCAGTACTTC; CDR3: CASTYRVGYEQYF
size: -; V: TRBV30; D: TRBD1; J: TRBJ1-3; DNA: TGTGCCTGGAGTGTACGGTCTGGGACAGGGACTTCTGGAAACACCATATATTTT; CDR3: CAWSVRSGTGTSGNTIYF
size: -; V: TRBV19; D: TRBD1; J: TRBJ1-2; DNA: TGTGCCAGTAGTATGAGACAGGGTGTAAGCTACACCTTC; CDR3: CASSMRQGVSYTF
size: few; V: TRBV24-1; D: -; J: TRBJ1-5; DNA: TGTGCCACCAGTGATTTTGGAGGGCTACAGCCCCAGCATTTT; CDR3: CATSDFGGLQPQHF
size: -; V: TRBV13; D: -; J: TRBJ1-1; DNA: TGTGCCAGCAGCTTATCAGGGGCCGACACTGAAGCTTTCTTT; CDR3: CASSLSGADTEAFF
size: few; V: TRBV10-2; D: TRBD1; J: TRBJ1-1; DNA: TGCGCCACCCGTACAGGGGTTGAAGCTTTCTTT; CDR3: CATRTGVEAFF
size: -; V: TRBV15; D: TRBD1; J: TRBJ2-7; DNA: TGTGCCACCAGCAGACCGACGACAGGGGGCCTTTCCTACGAGCAGTACTTC; CDR3: CATSRPTTGGLSYEQYF
size: -; V: TRBV4-1; D: TRBD2; J: TRBJ2-1; DNA: TGCGCCAGCAGCCACGGACTAGCAGACAATGAGCAGTTCTTC; CDR3: CASSHGLADNEQFF